This TCR beta chain is drawn from a study of regulatory dendritic cells for organ transplantation. Overall study findings and caveats: Memory T cells were less diverse than naive, with memory CD8+ most oligoclonal. Among resting subsets, memory CD8+ cells contained the most alloreactive clonotypes. Alloreactive memory CD8+ T cell pools varied considerably between individuals.

Data came from immunoSEQ multiplex PCR; TCRdb stores just in-frame clones and leaves some out. This table has tens of thousands of clones, 74% appearing once. CD4+ or CD8+ T cells were sorted as naive CD45RA+ or memory CD45RO+. V lost 4 bases and J 5 bases, leaving 14 bases between the germline ends. The germline V gene has CDR1 SNHLY and CDR2 FYNNEI. The CDR3 length is 14 residues. As concerns this clone: The target antigen is unknown.

This clonotype was sampled from a human donor in good health. The sample consisted of memory CD4+ T cells from blood. Subset here: CD45RO+ memory T cells. The genes are TRBV2 and TRBJ1-1; possible D gene TRBD1, 5 bases. The CDR3 protein is CASSARPGSTEAFF. The CDR3 nucleotides read TGTGCCAGCAGTGCACGGCCAGGGTCGACTGAAGCTTTCTTT.